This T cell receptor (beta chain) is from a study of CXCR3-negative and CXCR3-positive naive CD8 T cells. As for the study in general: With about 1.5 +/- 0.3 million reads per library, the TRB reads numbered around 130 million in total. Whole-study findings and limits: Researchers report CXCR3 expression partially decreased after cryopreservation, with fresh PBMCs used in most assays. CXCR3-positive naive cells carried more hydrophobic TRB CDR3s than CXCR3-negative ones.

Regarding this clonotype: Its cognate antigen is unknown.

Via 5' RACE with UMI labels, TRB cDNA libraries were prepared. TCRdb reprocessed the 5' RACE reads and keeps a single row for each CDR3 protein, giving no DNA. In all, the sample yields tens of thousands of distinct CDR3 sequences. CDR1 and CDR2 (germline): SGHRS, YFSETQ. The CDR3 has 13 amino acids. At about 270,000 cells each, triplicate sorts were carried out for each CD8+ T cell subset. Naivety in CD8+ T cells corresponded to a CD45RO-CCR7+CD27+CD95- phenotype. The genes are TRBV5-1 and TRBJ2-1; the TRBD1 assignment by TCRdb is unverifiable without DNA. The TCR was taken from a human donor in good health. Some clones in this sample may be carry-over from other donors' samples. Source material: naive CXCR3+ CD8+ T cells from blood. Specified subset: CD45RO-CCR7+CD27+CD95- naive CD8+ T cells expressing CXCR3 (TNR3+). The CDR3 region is CASSLGQYNEQFF.